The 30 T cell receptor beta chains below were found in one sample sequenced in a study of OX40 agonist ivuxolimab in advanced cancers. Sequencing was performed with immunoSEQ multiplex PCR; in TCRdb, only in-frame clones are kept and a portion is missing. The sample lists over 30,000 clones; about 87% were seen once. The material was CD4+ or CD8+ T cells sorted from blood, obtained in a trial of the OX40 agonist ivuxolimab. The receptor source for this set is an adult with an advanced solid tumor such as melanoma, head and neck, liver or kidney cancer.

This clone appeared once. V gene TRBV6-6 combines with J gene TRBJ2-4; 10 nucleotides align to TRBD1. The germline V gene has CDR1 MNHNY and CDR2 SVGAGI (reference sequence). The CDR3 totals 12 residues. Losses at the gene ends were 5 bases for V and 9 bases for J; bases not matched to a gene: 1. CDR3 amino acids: CASSGQGVIQYF. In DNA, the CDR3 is TGTGCCAGCAGTGGACAGGGGGTCATTCAGTACTTC.

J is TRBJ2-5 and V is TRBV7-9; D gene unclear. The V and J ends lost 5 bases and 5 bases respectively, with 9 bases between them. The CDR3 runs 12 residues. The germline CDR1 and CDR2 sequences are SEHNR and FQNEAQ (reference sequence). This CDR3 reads CASSEVEETQYF. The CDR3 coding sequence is TGTGCCAGCAGCGAGGTCGAGGAGACCCAGTACTTC.

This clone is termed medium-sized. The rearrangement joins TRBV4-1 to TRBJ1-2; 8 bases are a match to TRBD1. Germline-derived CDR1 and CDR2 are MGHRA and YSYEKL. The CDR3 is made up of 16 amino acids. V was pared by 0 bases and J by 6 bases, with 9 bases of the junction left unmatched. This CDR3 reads CASSQDQDRVVDGYTF. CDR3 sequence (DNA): TGCGCCAGCAGCCAAGATCAGGACAGGGTCGTTGATGGCTACACCTTC.

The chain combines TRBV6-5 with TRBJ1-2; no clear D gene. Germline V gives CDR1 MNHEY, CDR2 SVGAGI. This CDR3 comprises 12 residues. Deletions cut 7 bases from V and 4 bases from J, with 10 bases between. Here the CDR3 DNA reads TGTGCCAGCACCTACAGTGGCTATGGCTACACCTTC. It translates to CASTYSGYGYTF.

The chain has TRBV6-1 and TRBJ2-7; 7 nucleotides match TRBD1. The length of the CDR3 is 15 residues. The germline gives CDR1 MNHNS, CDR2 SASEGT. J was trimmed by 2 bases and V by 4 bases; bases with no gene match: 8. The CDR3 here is CASSVEGAGTYEQYF. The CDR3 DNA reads TGTGCCAGCAGTGTAGAGGGGGCTGGTACCTACGAGCAGTACTTC.

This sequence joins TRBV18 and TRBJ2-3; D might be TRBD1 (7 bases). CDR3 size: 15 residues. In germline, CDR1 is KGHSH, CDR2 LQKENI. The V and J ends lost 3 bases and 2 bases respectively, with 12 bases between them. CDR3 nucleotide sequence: TGTGCCAGCTCACCCCGCGGGACAGCCACAGATACGCAGTATTTT. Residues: CASSPRGTATDTQYF.

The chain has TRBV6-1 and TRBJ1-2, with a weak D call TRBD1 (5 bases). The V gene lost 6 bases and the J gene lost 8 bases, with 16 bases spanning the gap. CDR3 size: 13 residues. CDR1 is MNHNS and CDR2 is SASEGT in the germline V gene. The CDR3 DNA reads TGTGCCAGCAGCCTGGGGGGGACGTGGGGCTACACCTTC. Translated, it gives CASSLGGTWGYTF.

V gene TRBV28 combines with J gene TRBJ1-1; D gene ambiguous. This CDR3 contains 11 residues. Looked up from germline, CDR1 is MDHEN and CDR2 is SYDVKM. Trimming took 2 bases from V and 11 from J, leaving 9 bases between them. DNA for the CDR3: TGTGCCAGCAGTTTAATAGGGCAGGCTTTCTTT. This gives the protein CASSLIGQAFF.

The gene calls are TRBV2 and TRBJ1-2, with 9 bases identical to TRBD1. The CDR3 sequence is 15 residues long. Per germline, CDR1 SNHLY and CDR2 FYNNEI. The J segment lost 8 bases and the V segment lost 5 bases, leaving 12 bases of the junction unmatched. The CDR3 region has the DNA TGTGCCAGCAGTCTCCTACAGGGGGCGCCTGGCGGCTACACCTTC. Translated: CASSLLQGAPGGYTF.

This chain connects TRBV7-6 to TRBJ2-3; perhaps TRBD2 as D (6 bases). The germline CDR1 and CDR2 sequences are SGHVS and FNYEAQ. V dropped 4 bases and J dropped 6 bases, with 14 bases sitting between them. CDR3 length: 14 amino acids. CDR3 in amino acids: CASSSGLPPDTQYF. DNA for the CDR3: TGTGCCAGCAGCTCGGGACTGCCTCCCGATACGCAGTATTTT.

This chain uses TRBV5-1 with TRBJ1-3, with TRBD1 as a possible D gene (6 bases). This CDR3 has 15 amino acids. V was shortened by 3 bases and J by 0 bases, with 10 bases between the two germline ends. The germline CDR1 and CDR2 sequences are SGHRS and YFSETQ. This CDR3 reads CASSSQGLSGNTIYF. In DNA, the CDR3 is TGCGCCAGCAGCTCCCAGGGGCTCTCTGGAAACACCATATATTTT.

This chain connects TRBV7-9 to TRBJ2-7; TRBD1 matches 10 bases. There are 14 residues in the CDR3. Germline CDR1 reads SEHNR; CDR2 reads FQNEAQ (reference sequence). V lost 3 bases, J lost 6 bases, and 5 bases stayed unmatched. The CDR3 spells CASSFGTGAIEQYF. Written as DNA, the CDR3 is TGTGCCAGCAGCTTCGGGACAGGGGCGATCGAGCAGTACTTC.

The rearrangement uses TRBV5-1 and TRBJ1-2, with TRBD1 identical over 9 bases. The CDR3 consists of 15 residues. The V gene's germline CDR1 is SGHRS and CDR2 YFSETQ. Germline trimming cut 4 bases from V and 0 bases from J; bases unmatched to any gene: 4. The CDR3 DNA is TGCGCCAGCAGCCCGCGGACAGGGGCTAACTATGGCTACACCTTC. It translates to CASSPRTGANYGYTF.

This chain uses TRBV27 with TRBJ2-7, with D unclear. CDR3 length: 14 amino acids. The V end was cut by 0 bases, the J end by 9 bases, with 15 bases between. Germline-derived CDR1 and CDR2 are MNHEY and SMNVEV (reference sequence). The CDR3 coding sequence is TGTGCCAGCAGTTTATCGACCGGGTCGAGAGGGCAGTACTTC. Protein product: CASSLSTGSRGQYF.

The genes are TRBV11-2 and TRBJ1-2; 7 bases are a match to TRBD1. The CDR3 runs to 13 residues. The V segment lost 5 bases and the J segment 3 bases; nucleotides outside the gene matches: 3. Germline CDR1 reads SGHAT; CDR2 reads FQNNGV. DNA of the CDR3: TGTGCCAGCAGCCCTGGGACAGACTATGGCTACACCTTC. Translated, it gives CASSPGTDYGYTF.

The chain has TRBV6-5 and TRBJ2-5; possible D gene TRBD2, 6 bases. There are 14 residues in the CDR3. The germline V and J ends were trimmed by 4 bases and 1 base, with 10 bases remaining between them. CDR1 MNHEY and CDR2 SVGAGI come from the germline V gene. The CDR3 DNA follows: TGTGCCAGCAGTTCCCTAGCGACCCAAGAGACCCAGTACTTC. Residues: CASSSLATQETQYF.

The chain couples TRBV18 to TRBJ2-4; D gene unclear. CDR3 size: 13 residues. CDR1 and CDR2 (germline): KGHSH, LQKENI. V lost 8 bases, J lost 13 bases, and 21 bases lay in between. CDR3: CASRDIDGEIQYF. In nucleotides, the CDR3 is TGTGCCAGCCGTGACATTGACGGAGAGATACAGTACTTC.

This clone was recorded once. CDR3 in DNA: TGTGCCTGGAGGGGCCGGGGGGGCTCCTACAATGAGCAGTTCTTC. This sequence encodes CAWRGRGGSYNEQFF. The chain recombines TRBV30 with TRBJ2-1; 8 nucleotides line up with TRBD2. V gave up 3 bases and J gave up 0 bases; unmatched junction bases: 4. The CDR3 is 15 residues long. Germline CDR1 GTSNPN, CDR2 SVGIG (reference sequence).

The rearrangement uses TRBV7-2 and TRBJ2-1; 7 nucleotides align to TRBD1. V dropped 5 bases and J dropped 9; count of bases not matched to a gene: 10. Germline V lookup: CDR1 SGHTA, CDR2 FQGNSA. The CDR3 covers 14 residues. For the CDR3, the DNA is TGTGCCAGCAGCCTGTTACAGGGGATCGGTGAGCAGTTCTTC. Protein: CASSLLQGIGEQFF.

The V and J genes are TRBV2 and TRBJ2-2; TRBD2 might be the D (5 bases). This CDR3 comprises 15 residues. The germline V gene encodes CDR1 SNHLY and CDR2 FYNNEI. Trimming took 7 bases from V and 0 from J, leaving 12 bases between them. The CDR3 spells CASKRELANTGELFF. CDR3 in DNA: TGTGCCAGCAAGAGGGAGCTCGCGAACACCGGGGAGCTGTTTTTT.

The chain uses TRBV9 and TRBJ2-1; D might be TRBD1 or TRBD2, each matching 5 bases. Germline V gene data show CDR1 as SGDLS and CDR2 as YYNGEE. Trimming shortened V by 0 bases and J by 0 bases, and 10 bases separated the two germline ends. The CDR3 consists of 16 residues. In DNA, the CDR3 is TGTGCCAGCAGCGTAGCACCGGGGACCTCCTACAATGAGCAGTTCTTC. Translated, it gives CASSVAPGTSYNEQFF. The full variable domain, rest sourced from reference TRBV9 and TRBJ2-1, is DSGVTQTPKHLITATGQRVTLRCSPRSGDLSVYWYQQSLDQGLQFLIQYYNGEERAKGNILERFSAQQFPDLHSELNLSSLELGDSALYFCASSVAPGTSYNEQFFGPGTRLTVL.

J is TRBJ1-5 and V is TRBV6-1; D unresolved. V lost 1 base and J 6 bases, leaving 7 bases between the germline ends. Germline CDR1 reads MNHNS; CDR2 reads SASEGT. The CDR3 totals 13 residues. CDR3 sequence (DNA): TGTGCCAGCAGTGAAGGAGTTGCTCAGCCCCAGCATTTT. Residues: CASSEGVAQPQHF.

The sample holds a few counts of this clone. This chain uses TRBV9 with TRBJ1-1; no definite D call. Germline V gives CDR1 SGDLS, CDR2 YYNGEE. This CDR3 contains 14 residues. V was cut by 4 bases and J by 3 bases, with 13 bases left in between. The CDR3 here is CASSLLSRHTEAFF. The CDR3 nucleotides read TGTGCCAGCAGCCTTCTCTCCCGGCACACTGAAGCTTTCTTT.

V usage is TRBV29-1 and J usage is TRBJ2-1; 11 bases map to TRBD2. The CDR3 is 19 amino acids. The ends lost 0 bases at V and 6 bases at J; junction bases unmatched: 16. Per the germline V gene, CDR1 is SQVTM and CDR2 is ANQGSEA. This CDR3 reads CSVEDHRQLTSGGSNEQFF. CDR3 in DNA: TGCAGCGTTGAAGATCACCGACAGCTCACTAGCGGGGGTTCCAATGAGCAGTTCTTC.

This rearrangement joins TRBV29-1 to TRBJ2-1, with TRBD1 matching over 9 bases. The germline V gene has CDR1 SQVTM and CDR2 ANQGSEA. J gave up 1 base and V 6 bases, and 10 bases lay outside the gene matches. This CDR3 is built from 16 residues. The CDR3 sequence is CSVKFPGQGSYNEQFF. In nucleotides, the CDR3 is TGCAGCGTCAAATTCCCAGGACAGGGGTCCTACAATGAGCAGTTCTTC.

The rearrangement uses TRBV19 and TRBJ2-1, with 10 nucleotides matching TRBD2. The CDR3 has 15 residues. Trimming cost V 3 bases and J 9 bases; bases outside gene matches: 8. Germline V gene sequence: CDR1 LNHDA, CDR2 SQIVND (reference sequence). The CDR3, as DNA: TGTGCCAGTAGTATGGAAAGCGGGGGGGCGCTTGAGCAGTTCTTC. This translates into CASSMESGGALEQFF.

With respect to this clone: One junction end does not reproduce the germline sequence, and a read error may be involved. CDR3 nucleotide sequence: TGTGCCACCAGCAGAGATGCGGGGGGCCGCCTCTTC. Protein: CATSRDAGGRLF. The chain is built from TRBV15 and TRBJ1-2; tentative D call: TRBD1 (6 bases). This CDR3 spans 12 amino acids. Per the germline V gene, CDR1 is LNHNV and CDR2 is YYDKDF (reference sequence). Filled out from reference TRBV15 and TRBJ1-2, the complete variable domain reads DAMVIQNPRYQVTQFGKPVTLSCSQTLNHNVMYWYQQKSSQAPKLLFHYYDKDFNNEADTPDNFQSRRPNTSFCFLDIRSPGLGDTAMYLCATSRDAGGRLFGSGTRLTVV.

CDR3 nucleotides: TGTGCCAGCAGCCGGGGGACAGGGGGGAACAATGAGCAGTTCTTC. This gives the protein CASSRGTGGNNEQFF. The chain links TRBV14 to TRBJ2-1, with 11 nucleotides matching TRBD1. V trimming: 4 bases; J trimming: 5 bases; junction bases outside the gene matches: 4. Per the germline V gene, CDR1 is SGHDN and CDR2 is FVKESK. The CDR3 is 15 amino acids.

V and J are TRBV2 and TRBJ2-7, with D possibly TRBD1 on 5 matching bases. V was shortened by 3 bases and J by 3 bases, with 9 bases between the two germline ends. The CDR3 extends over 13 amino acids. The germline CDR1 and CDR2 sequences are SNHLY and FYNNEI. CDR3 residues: CASSDLQDYEQYF. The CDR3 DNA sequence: TGTGCCAGCAGTGATCTACAGGACTACGAGCAGTACTTC.

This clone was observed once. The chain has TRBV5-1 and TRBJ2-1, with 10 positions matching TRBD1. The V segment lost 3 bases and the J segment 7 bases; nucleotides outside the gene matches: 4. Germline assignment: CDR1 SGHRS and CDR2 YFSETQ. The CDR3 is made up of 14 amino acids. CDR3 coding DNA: TGCGCCAGCAGCTCGACAGGGGGCAGGAATGAGCAGTTCTTC. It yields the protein CASSSTGGRNEQFF.